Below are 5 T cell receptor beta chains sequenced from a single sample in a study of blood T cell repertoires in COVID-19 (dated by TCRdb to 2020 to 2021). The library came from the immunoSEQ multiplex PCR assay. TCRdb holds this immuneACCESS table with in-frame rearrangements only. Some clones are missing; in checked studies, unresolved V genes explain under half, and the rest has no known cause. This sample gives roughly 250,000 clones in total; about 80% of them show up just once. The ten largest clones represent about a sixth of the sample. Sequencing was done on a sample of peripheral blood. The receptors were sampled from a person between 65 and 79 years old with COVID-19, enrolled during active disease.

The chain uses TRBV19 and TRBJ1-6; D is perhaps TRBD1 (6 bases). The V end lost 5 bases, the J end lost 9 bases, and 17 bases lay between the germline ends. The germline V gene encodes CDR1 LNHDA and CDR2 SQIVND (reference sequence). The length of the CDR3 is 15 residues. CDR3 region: CASSLQQGIGSPLHF. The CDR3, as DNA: TGTGCCAGTAGTCTCCAACAGGGAATTGGTTCACCCCTCCACTTT.

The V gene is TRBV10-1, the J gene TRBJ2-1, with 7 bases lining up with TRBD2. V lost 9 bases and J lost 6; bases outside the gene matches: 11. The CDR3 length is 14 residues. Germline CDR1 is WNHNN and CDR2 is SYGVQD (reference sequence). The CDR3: CASLERWGGNEQFF. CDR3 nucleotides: TGCGCCAGTCTAGAGCGGTGGGGGGGCAATGAGCAGTTCTTC.

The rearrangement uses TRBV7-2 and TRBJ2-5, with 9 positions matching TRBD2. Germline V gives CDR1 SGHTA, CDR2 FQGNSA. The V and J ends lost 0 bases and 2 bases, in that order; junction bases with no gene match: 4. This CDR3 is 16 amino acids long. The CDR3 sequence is CASSLAGSGGQETQYF. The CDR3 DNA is TGTGCCAGCAGCTTAGCTGGTAGCGGGGGACAAGAGACCCAGTACTTC.

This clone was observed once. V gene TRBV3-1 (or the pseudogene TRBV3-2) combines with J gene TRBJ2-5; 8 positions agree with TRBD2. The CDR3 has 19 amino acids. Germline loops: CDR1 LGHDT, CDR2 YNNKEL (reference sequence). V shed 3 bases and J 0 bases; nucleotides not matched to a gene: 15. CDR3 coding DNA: TGTGCCAGCAGCCACCTCGGGGGACGCACGACTAGCGACCAAGAGACCCAGTACTTC. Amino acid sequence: CASSHLGGRTTSDQETQYF.

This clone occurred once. The CDR3: CASSGFGGLANDLSYEQYF. The DNA for the CDR3 is TGCGCCAGCAGCGGCTTTGGCGGACTAGCGAACGACCTCTCCTACGAGCAGTACTTC. V gene TRBV5-1 combines with J gene TRBJ2-7, with 9 bases that match TRBD2. Germline CDR1 is SGHRS and CDR2 is YFSETQ. The CDR3 has 19 residues. The J segment lost 0 bases and the V segment lost 4 bases, leaving 17 bases of the junction unmatched.